The clone carrying this TCR beta chain was found a few times. Its target is not known. The CDR3 is 16 amino acids. Germline loops: CDR1 SGHTA, CDR2 FQGNSA. J lost 1 base, V lost 3 bases, and 5 bases had no gene match. This record belongs to a study of T cells in Graves' hyperthyroidism and ophthalmopathy. Points from the study as a whole: Most expanded thyroid clonotypes above 0.001 also appeared in blood. Ophthalmopathy, as predicted by the model, came a median around 6 months after the prediction. From stable hyperthyroidism, ophthalmopathy was set apart by a 13 V-J model.

Researchers defined stable Graves' hyperthyroidism as no ophthalmopathy progression within 18 months. Regions amplified from RNA transcripts were the TCR beta CDR3 regions. In the first-round RT-PCR of the TCR CDR3, the HTBI primer set was used. TCRdb called the multiplex PCR reads again in MiXCR, with one record for every CDR3 protein. The repertoire holds over 650,000 distinct CDR3 sequences, less than 20% seen once, with under 9.5% in the top ten. The sequencing input was blood. The TCR originated in a man between 18 and 29 years old with Graves' hyperthyroidism. The chain joins TRBV7-2 to TRBJ2-4; 8 bases agree with TRBD1. This CDR3 reads CASSLDRVKAKNIQYF. The CDR3 DNA sequence: TGTGCCAGCAGCTTGGACAGGGTGAAGGCCAAAAACATTCAGTACTTC. The full variable domain, rest sourced from reference TRBV7-2 and TRBJ2-4, is GAGVSQSPSNKVTEKGKDVELRCDPISGHTALYWYRQSLGQGLEFLIYFQGNSAPDKSGLPSDRFSAERTGGSVSTLTIQRTQQEDSAVYLCASSLDRVKAKNIQYFGAGTRLSVL.